Following are 30 T cell receptor beta chains from one sample sequenced in a study of technical replicates of blood from a few donors. Clones were read by immunoSEQ multiplex PCR, and TCRdb kept only the in-frame ones, dropping some. The table shows 90,000 to 100,000 clones, with approximately 94% occurring only once. Material for sequencing was T cells isolated from PBMCs. The receptor set was obtained from a human donor in good health.

The genes are TRBV7-3 and TRBJ2-1; 14 bases align to TRBD2. The CDR3 has 15 residues. Trimming removed 5 bases from V and 4 bases from J; junction bases left unmatched: 1. CDR1 is SGHTA, CDR2 FQGTGA, per germline. The CDR3 protein is CASSRLAGGYNEQFF. The CDR3 coding sequence is TGTGCCAGCAGCCGACTAGCGGGAGGGTACAATGAGCAGTTCTTC.

This clone was found once. This chain joins TRBV7-8 and TRBJ2-5, with TRBD2 matching 14 bases. Germline V gene data show CDR1 as SGHVS and CDR2 as FQNEAQ. The length of the CDR3 is 16 residues. J was trimmed by 12 bases and V by 6 bases; bases with no gene match: 15. In nucleotides, the CDR3 is TGTGCCAGCAGTTTTCCCCCTACCGGGACTAGCGGGAGCGAGTACTTC. Residues: CASSFPPTGTSGSEYF.

The V gene is TRBV2, the J gene TRBJ2-3, with TRBD1 as a possible D gene (6 bases). Germline V gene sequence: CDR1 SNHLY, CDR2 FYNNEI. The CDR3 is 14 amino acids. V was pared by 7 bases and J by 2 bases, with 13 bases between. This chain's CDR3 is CASIQGLFTDTQYF. CDR3 DNA: TGTGCCAGCATACAGGGATTATTCACAGATACGCAGTATTTT.

The genes are TRBV4-3 and TRBJ2-3; 8 bases are a match to TRBD1. The germline gives CDR1 LGHNA, CDR2 YSLEER. The V and J ends lost 1 base and 3 bases, in that order; junction bases with no gene match: 3. The CDR3 totals 15 residues. In nucleotides, the CDR3 is TGCGCCAGCAGCCAAGGGACAGGGAGGACAGATACGCAGTATTTT. Translating it yields CASSQGTGRTDTQYF.

The sample holds a few counts of this clone. V is TRBV6-4 and J is TRBJ1-1; 7 bases fit TRBD1. With 0 bases clipped from V and 10 bases from J, the junction kept 5 bases outside the gene matches. There are 13 residues in the CDR3. CDR1 is MRHNA, CDR2 SNTAGT, per germline. CDR3 amino acids: CASSDSSQGVAFF. As DNA, the CDR3 is TGTGCCAGCAGTGACTCCAGTCAGGGGGTAGCTTTCTTT.

The V call is TRBV5-1, the J call TRBJ2-2, with a tentative D call TRBD1 (5 bases). The V end was cut by 5 bases, the J end by 1 base, with 9 bases between. The V gene's germline CDR1 is SGHRS and CDR2 YFSETQ. This CDR3 comprises 14 residues. The CDR3 DNA is TGCGCCAGCAGGGGGCAGGGGAACACCGGGGAGCTGTTTTTT. Protein sequence: CASRGQGNTGELFF.

This CDR3 reads CASTLSGKGETQYF. CDR3 nucleotide sequence: TGCGCCAGCACTCTTAGCGGGAAAGGAGAGACCCAGTACTTC. V is TRBV5-1 and J is TRBJ2-5, with 8 bases fitting TRBD2. This CDR3 spans 14 amino acids. Per the germline V gene, CDR1 is SGHRS and CDR2 is YFSETQ. V lost 6 bases to trimming and J lost 4 bases; unmatched junction nucleotides: 8.

The genes are TRBV9 and TRBJ1-2; D is possibly TRBD1 (5 bases). V lost 0 bases, J lost 4 bases, and 13 bases lay in between. This CDR3 spans 15 amino acids. CDR1 and CDR2 (germline): SGDLS, YYNGEE. The CDR3 nucleotides are TGTGCCAGCAGCGTAGCTTTGGACACCTTCTATGGCTACACCTTC. This translates into CASSVALDTFYGYTF.

The rearrangement joins TRBV28 to TRBJ2-3; 7 bases are a match to TRBD2. CDR1 MDHEN and CDR2 SYDVKM come from the germline V gene. The CDR3 has 14 residues. J gave up 4 bases and V 2 bases, and 3 bases lay outside the gene matches. CDR3 region: CASSLAGESDTQYF. In nucleotides, the CDR3 is TGTGCCAGCAGTTTAGCGGGAGAATCAGATACGCAGTATTTT.

The gene calls are TRBV27 and TRBJ2-1; 9 bases match TRBD1. CDR3 length equals 13 residues. Germline values: CDR1 MNHEY, CDR2 SMNVEV (reference sequence). V was pared by 4 bases and J by 7 bases, with 2 bases of the junction left unmatched. DNA of the CDR3: TGTGCCAGCAGTTGGACAGGGGTGAATGAGCAGTTCTTC. Its translation is CASSWTGVNEQFF.

This clone was counted once. The rearrangement uses TRBV7-9 and TRBJ2-1, with a weak D call TRBD2 (6 bases). In germline, CDR1 is SEHNR, CDR2 FQNEAQ (reference sequence). Trimming took 2 bases from V and 8 from J, leaving 16 bases between them. The CDR3 is 15 residues long. CDR3 sequence (DNA): TGTGCCAGCAGCTTATCGTTAGCGGACCGAGATGAGCAGTTCTTC. Its protein product is CASSLSLADRDEQFF.

This clone appeared a single time. The chain carries TRBV6-5 and TRBJ1-1; 7 nucleotides align to TRBD1. Germline V gene data show CDR1 as MNHEY and CDR2 as SVGAGI. CDR3 length: 12 residues. J gave up 8 bases and V 6 bases, and 6 bases lay outside the gene matches. CDR3 bases: TGTGCCAGCAGAGACAGGGCTAAAGAAGCTTTCTTT. Translated: CASRDRAKEAFF.

The chain employs TRBV2 and TRBJ1-2; no clear D gene. V lost 6 bases and J 13 bases, leaving 21 bases between the germline ends. The CDR3 totals 13 residues. Germline loops: CDR1 SNHLY, CDR2 FYNNEI. The DNA for the CDR3 is TGTGCCAGCAGCAACCGAGGACTCGATCCTTGCACCTTC. Translation: CASSNRGLDPCTF.

V gene TRBV5-8 combines with J gene TRBJ1-2; D remains unclear. V lost 4 bases and J lost 4, with 8 bases in between. This CDR3 is 12 amino acids long. The germline V gene encodes CDR1 SGHTS and CDR2 YDEGEE. The CDR3 loop reads CASSVEGYGYTF. For the CDR3, the DNA is TGTGCCAGCAGCGTAGAGGGCTATGGCTACACCTTC.

This chain uses TRBV6-5 with TRBJ1-6; D is perhaps TRBD1 (5 bases). The CDR3 has 14 amino acids. With 6 bases removed from V and 10 bases from J, the gap between germline ends came to 16 bases. The germline gives CDR1 MNHEY, CDR2 SVGAGI. Written as DNA, the CDR3 is TGTGCCAGCAGACCTACCGTGGGGCAGTCACCCCTCCACTTT. Translation gives CASRPTVGQSPLHF.

The chain recombines TRBV11-3 with TRBJ2-3; D unresolved. Germline V gene lookup returns CDR1 SGHNT and CDR2 YENEEA. The CDR3 spans 15 residues. Trimming stripped 1 base from V and 1 base from J, with 9 bases between. The CDR3 sequence: CASSLVTRGTDTQYF. For the CDR3, the DNA is TGTGCCAGCAGCTTAGTGACTCGGGGCACAGATACGCAGTATTTT.

The rearrangement links TRBV5-6 to TRBJ1-3; 8 nucleotides line up with TRBD1. V trimming: 5 bases; J trimming: 0 bases; junction bases outside the gene matches: 4. Germline lookup yields CDR1 SGHDT and CDR2 YYEEEE. The CDR3 has 15 residues. For the CDR3, the DNA is TGTGCCAGCAGAATCAGGGGGCCCTCTGGAAACACCATATATTTT. Translated, it gives CASRIRGPSGNTIYF.

The chain carries TRBV6-1 and TRBJ1-5, with TRBD1 as a possible D gene (5 bases). V lost 6 bases and J lost 11, with 14 bases in between. CDR3 length equals 12 residues. From germline, CDR1 is MNHNS and CDR2 SASEGT. CDR3 coding DNA: TGTGCCAGCAGCTGGGACTCTTGGACCCAGCATTTT. Translating gives CASSWDSWTQHF.

V usage is TRBV28 and J usage is TRBJ2-7; 8 bases are shared with TRBD1. J was trimmed by 0 bases and V by 4 bases; bases with no gene match: 14. This CDR3 has 18 residues. From germline, CDR1 is MDHEN and CDR2 SYDVKM. The CDR3: CASSSGTGVFFSSYEQYF. The DNA for the CDR3 is TGTGCCAGCAGTTCTGGGACAGGAGTTTTCTTCAGCTCCTACGAGCAGTACTTC.

The gene calls are TRBV4-1 and TRBJ1-1; 8 nucleotides agree with TRBD1. The V segment lost 3 bases and the J segment 1 base; nucleotides outside the gene matches: 10. CDR3 length: 17 amino acids. The germline CDR1 and CDR2 sequences are MGHRA and YSYEKL. For the CDR3, the DNA is TGCGCCAGCAGCCAGAAGGACAGGGTAAGGTGGAACACTGAAGCTTTCTTT. Its translation: CASSQKDRVRWNTEAFF.

The sample holds a few counts of this clone. V is TRBV15 and J is TRBJ2-3; the match to TRBD2 covers 7 bases. The V and J ends lost 1 base and 5 bases, in that order; junction bases with no gene match: 3. The CDR3 length is 14 residues. The germline V gene encodes CDR1 LNHNV and CDR2 YYDKDF (reference sequence). CDR3 loop: CATSRAGGGDTQYF. The CDR3 region has the DNA TGTGCCACCAGCAGAGCGGGAGGTGGAGATACGCAGTATTTT.

In this sample, this clone turned up once. CDR3 sequence: CASSYASRTYEQYF. The CDR3 DNA reads TGTGCCAGCAGTTACGCCTCTAGGACTTACGAGCAGTACTTC. J is TRBJ2-7 and V is TRBV6-5, with D maybe TRBD2 (5 bases). Germline values: CDR1 MNHEY, CDR2 SVGAGI. The CDR3 extends over 14 amino acids. V shed 2 bases and J shed 4 bases, with 12 bases lying between them.

The V and J genes are TRBV9 and TRBJ1-3; TRBD1 might be the D (5 bases). V was shortened by 3 bases and J by 0 bases, with 19 bases between the two germline ends. There are 18 residues in the CDR3. Germline CDR1 is SGDLS and CDR2 is YYNGEE. The CDR3 reads CASSATDWGGVSGNTIYF. CDR3 DNA sequence: TGTGCCAGCAGCGCGACCGATTGGGGCGGCGTCTCTGGAAACACCATATATTTT.

The chain links TRBV27 to TRBJ1-1, with 7 bases identical to TRBD1. CDR1 and CDR2 (germline): MNHEY, SMNVEV (reference sequence). V trimming: 4 bases; J trimming: 5 bases; junction bases outside the gene matches: 7. There are 14 residues in the CDR3. DNA for the CDR3: TGTGCCAGCAGTTCACCCCCGACAGGGACTGAAGCTTTCTTT. Translating gives CASSSPPTGTEAFF.

J is TRBJ1-3 and V is TRBV7-9; D not resolved. Germline V gene data show CDR1 as SEHNR and CDR2 as FQNEAQ (reference sequence). Between the trimmed V and J ends, which lost 5 bases and 0 bases, there was a span of 11 bases. The CDR3 totals 15 residues. This CDR3 is CASSPGQVSGNTIYF. In DNA form, the CDR3 reads TGTGCCAGCAGCCCAGGCCAGGTCTCTGGAAACACCATATATTTT. Full variable domain (remainder filled in from reference TRBV7-9 and TRBJ1-3): DTGVSQNPRHKITKRGQNVTFRCDPISEHNRLYWYRQTLGQGPEFLTYFQNEAQLEKSRLLSDRFSAERPKGSFSTLEIQRTEQGDSAMYLCASSPGQVSGNTIYFGEGSWLTVV.

The CDR3 reads CASSLSRASGREGQFF. Written as DNA, the CDR3 is TGTGCCAGCAGCTTAAGTAGAGCTAGCGGGAGGGAGGGGCAGTTCTTC. J is TRBJ2-1 and V is TRBV7-2; 12 nucleotides align to TRBD2. Germline loops: CDR1 SGHTA, CDR2 FQGNSA. The ends lost 2 bases at V and 12 bases at J; junction bases unmatched: 11. This CDR3 has 16 residues. The full variable domain, completed using reference TRBV7-2 and TRBJ2-1, is GAGVSQSPSNKVTEKGKDVELRCDPISGHTALYWYRQSLGQGLEFLIYFQGNSAPDKSGLPSDRFSAERTGGSVSTLTIQRTQQEDSAVYLCASSLSRASGREGQFFGPGTRLTVL.

This clone was recorded only once. The chain links TRBV19 to TRBJ2-1; TRBD1 matches 7 bases. This CDR3 region has 15 residues. In germline, CDR1 is LNHDA, CDR2 SQIVND (reference sequence). V gave up 2 bases and J gave up 5 bases; unmatched junction bases: 6. The CDR3 DNA follows: TGTGCCAGTAGTATATACAGGGGACCCGACAATGAGCAGTTCTTC. The encoded protein is CASSIYRGPDNEQFF.

The chain couples TRBV7-9 to TRBJ1-4; possible D gene TRBD1, 5 bases. The V and J ends lost 0 bases and 2 bases respectively, with 13 bases between them. The CDR3 totals 17 residues. From germline, CDR1 is SEHNR and CDR2 FQNEAQ (reference sequence). In DNA, the CDR3 is TGTGCCAGCAGCTTAGCTCGGGGGGTGAGGACTAATGAAAAACTGTTTTTT. This codes for CASSLARGVRTNEKLFF.

The chain is built from TRBV5-6 and TRBJ2-3, with 10 bases lining up with TRBD2. With 2 bases clipped from V and 5 bases from J, the junction kept 8 bases outside the gene matches. The CDR3 consists of 16 residues. The V gene's germline CDR1 is SGHDT and CDR2 YYEEEE. The CDR3 DNA reads TGTGCCAGCAGCTTTGGACTTAGCGGGAGGATAGATACGCAGTATTTT. It specifies CASSFGLSGRIDTQYF.

CDR3 in amino acids: CASKRGGNTEAFF. Written as DNA, the CDR3 is TGTGCCAGCAAACGGGGGGGGAACACTGAAGCTTTCTTT. This sequence joins TRBV6-5 and TRBJ1-1; possible D gene TRBD1, 5 bases. Germline CDR1 and CDR2: MNHEY and SVGAGI. Trimming removed 7 bases at V and 1 base at J, with 10 bases between. The length of the CDR3 is 13 residues.